The T cell receptor beta chain under discussion was sequenced for a study of T cell repertoires in cytomegalovirus infection. General study results and limits: In two of eight donors, the top clonotype was HLA-C-restricted CMV-specific.

TCRdb ran MiXCR on the reads and lists one entry per CDR3 protein. The sample lists about 55,000 distinct CDR3 sequences, 20% occurring once. The table lists this clonotype with a few counts. The antigen is undetermined. Germline CDR1 reads MNHEY; CDR2 reads SVGEGT. The CDR3 is made up of 18 amino acids. The J segment lost 4 bases and the V segment lost 5 bases, leaving 13 bases of the junction unmatched. V usage is TRBV6-2 or TRBV6-3 and J usage is TRBJ2-1; 11 bases line up with TRBD2. The sample in question was CD8+ T cells from cultured PBMCs, obtained from culture after CMV antigen stimulation. This clonotype originated in a human donor in good health (CMV status not recorded). Some clones in this sample may be carry-over from other donors' samples. DNA for the CDR3: TGTGCCAGCAGTCCTCTCAACCCGGGACTAGCGGTATACAATGAGCAGTTCTTC. Protein: CASSPLNPGLAVYNEQFF.